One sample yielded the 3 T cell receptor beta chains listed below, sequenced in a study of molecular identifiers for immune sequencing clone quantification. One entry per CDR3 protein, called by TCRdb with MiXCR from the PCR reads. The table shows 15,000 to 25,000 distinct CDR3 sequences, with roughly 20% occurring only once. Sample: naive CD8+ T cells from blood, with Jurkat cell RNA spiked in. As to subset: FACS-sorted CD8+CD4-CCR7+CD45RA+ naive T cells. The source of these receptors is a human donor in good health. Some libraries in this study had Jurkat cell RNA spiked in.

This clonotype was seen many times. The CDR3 DNA reads TGTGCCAGCAGCTTAGATCCGGGGGGGCAGGGCCGGGTAAAGGATGAGCAGTTCTTC. It is translated as CASSLDPGGQGRVKDEQFF. The chain couples TRBV11-2 to TRBJ2-1, with 8 nucleotides matching TRBD2. J lost 8 bases, V lost 0 bases, and 18 bases had no gene match. Germline lookup yields CDR1 SGHAT and CDR2 FQNNGV. This CDR3 region has 19 residues. Combining the CDR3 with reference TRBV11-2 and TRBJ2-1 gives the whole variable domain EAGVAQSPRYKIIEKRQSVAFWCNPISGHATLYWYQQILGQGPKLLIQFQNNGVVDDSQLPKDRFSAERLKGVDSTLKIQPAKLEDSAVYLCASSLDPGGQGRVKDEQFFGPGTRLTVL.

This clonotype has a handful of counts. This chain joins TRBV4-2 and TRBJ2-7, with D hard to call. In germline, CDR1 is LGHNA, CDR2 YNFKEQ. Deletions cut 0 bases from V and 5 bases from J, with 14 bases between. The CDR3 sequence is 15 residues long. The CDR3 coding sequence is TGTGCCAGCAGCCAAGATCCCCTGGAGAGAGACGAGCAGTACTTC. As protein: CASSQDPLERDEQYF.

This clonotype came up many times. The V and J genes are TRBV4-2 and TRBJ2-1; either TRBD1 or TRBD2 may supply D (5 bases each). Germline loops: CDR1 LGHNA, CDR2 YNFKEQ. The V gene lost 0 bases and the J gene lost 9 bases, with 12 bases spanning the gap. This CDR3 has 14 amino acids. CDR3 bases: TGTGCCAGCAGCCAAGAGGGGGAAGGGAGTGAGCAGTTCTTC. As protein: CASSQEGEGSEQFF.